This T cell receptor beta chain was retrieved from a study of cytomegalovirus exposure and HLA in healthy donors. The J segment lost 5 bases and the V segment lost 4 bases, leaving 14 bases of the junction unmatched. The CDR3 is 16 residues long. Germline CDR1 is SGHAT and CDR2 is FQNNGV. TCRdb's table, derived via immunoSEQ multiplex PCR, lists solely in-frame clones and lacks some. The top ten hold 2.9% of the sample, which has over 110,000 clones, approximately 87% seen once. V is TRBV11-2 and J is TRBJ2-7; 7 nucleotides match TRBD2. The sequenced material came from PBMCs. The origin of this receptor is a man in his late teens or twenties in good health and CMV-seronegative. The CDR3: CASSYFPAGVRDEQYF. The CDR3 nucleotides read TGTGCCAGCAGCTACTTCCCCGCGGGAGTACGGGACGAGCAGTACTTC.